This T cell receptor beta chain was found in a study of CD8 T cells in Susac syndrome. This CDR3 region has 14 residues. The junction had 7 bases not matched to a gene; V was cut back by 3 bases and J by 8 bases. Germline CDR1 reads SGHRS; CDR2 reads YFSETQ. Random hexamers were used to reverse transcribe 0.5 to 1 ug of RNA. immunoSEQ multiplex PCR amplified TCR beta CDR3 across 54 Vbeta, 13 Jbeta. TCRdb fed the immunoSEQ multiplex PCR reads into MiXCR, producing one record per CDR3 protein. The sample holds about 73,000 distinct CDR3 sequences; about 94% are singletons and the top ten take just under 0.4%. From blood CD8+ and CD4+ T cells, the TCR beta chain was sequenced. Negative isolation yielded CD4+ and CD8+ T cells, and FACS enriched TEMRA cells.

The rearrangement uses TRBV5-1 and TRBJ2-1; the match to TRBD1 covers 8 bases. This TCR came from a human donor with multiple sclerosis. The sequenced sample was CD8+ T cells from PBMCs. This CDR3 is CASSSDRGNDEQFF. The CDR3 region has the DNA TGCGCCAGCAGCTCCGACAGGGGCAATGATGAGCAGTTCTTC.